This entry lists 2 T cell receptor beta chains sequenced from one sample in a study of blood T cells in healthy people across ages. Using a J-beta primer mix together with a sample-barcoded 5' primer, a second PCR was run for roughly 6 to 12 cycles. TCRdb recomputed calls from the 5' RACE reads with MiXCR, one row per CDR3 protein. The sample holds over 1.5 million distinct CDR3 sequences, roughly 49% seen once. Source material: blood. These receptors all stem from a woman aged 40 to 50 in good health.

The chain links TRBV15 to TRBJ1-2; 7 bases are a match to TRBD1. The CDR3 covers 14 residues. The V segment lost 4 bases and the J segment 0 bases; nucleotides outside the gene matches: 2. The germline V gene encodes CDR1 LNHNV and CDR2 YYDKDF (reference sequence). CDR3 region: CATSTGGTNYGYTF. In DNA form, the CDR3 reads TGTGCCACCAGCACAGGGGGAACTAACTATGGCTACACCTTC.

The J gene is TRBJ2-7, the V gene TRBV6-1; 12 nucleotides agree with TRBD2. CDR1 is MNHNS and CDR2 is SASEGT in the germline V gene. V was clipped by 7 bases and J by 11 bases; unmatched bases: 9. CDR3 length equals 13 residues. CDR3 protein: CASISTSGGLKYF. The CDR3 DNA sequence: TGTGCCAGCATCTCAACTAGCGGGGGGTTGAAGTACTTC.